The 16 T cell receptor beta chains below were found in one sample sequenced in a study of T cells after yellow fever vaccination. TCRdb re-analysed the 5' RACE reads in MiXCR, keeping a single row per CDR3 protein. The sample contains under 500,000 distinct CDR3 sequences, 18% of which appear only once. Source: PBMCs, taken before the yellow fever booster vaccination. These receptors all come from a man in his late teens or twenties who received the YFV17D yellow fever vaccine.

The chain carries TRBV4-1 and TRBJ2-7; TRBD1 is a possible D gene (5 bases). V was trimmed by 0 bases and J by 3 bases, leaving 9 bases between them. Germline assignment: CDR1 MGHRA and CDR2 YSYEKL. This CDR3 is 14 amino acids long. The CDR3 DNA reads TGCGCCAGCAGCCAAGAGAGACAGATCTACGAGCAGTACTTC. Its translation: CASSQERQIYEQYF.

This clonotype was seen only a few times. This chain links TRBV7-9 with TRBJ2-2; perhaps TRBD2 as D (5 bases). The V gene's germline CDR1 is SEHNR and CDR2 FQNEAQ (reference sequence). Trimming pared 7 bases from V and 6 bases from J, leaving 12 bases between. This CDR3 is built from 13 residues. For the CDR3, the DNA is TGTGCCAGCATCGGACGGGGTCCCGGGGAGCTGTTTTTT. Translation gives CASIGRGPGELFF. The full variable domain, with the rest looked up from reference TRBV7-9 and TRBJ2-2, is DTGVSQNPRHKITKRGQNVTFRCDPISEHNRLYWYRQTLGQGPEFLTYFQNEAQLEKSRLLSDRFSAERPKGSFSTLEIQRTEQGDSAMYLCASIGRGPGELFFGEGSRLTVL.

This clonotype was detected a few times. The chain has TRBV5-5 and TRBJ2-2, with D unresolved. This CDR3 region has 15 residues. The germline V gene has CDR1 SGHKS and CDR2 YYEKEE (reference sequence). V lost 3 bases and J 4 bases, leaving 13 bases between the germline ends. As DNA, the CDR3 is TGTGCCAGCAGCTCGGCACCAGGACCCACCGGGGAGCTGTTTTTT. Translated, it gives CASSSAPGPTGELFF. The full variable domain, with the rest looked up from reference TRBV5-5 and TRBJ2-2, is DAGVTQSPTHLIKTRGQQVTLRCSPISGHKSVSWYQQVLGQGPQFIFQYYEKEERGRGNFPDRFSARQFPNYSSELNVNALLLGDSALYLCASSSAPGPTGELFFGEGSRLTVL.

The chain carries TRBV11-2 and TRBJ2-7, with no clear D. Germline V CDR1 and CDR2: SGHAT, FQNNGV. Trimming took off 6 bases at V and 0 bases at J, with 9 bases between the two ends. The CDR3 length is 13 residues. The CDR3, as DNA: TGTGCCAGCAGTTCTATAAACTCCTACGAGCAGTACGTC. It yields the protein CASSSINSYEQYV.

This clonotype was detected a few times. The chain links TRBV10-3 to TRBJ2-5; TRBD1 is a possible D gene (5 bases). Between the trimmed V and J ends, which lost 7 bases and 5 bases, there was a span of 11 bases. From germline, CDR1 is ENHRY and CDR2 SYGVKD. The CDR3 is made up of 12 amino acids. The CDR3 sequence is CAIKTDEETQYF. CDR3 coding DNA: TGTGCCATCAAGACAGACGAGGAGACCCAGTACTTC.

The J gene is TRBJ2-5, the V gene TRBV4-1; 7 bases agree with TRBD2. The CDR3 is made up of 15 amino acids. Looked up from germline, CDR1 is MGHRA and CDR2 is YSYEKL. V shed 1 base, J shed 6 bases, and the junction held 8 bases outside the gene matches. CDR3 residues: CASSQGEGRVQTQYF. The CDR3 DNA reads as TGCGCCAGCAGCCAAGGGGAAGGGAGGGTACAGACCCAGTACTTC.

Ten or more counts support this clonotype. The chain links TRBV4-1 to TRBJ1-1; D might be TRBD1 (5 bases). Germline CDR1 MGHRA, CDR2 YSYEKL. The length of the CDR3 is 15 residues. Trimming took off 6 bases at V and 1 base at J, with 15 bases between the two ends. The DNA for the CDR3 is TGCGCCAGCAGTCATCCCTGGGGGTCGAACACTGAAGCTTTCTTT. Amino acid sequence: CASSHPWGSNTEAFF.

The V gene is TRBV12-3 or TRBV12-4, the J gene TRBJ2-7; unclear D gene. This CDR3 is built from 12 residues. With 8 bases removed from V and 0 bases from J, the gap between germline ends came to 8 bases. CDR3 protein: CASAPSSYEQYV. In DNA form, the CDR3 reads TGTGCCAGCGCCCCATCCTCCTACGAGCAGTACGTC.

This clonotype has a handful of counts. In DNA form, the CDR3 reads TGTGCCACCAGAGCTCCGGGACTAGCTAGGCATCCAGATACGCAGTATTTT. Its protein product is CATRAPGLARHPDTQYF. The rearrangement uses TRBV24-1 and TRBJ2-3; 9 bases match TRBD2. Germline CDR1 is KGHDR and CDR2 is SFDVKD. V shed 7 bases and J 4 bases; nucleotides not matched to a gene: 14. The length of the CDR3 is 17 residues.

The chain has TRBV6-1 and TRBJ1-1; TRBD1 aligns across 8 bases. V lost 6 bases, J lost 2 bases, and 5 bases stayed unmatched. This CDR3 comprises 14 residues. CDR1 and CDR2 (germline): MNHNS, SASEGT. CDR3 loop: CASRGTGPNTEAFF. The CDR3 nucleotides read TGTGCCAGCAGAGGGACAGGACCTAACACTGAAGCTTTCTTT.

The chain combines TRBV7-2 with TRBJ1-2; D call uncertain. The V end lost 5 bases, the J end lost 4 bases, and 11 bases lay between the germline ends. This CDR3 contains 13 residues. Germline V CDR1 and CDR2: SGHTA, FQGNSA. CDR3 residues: CASSTTVSYGYTF. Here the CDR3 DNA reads TGTGCCAGCAGCACAACAGTCTCCTATGGCTACACCTTC.

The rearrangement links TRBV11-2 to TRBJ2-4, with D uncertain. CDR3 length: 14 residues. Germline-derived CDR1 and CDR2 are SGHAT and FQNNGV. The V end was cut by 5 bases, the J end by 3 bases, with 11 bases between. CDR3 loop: CASSTPYDKNIQYF. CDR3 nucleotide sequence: TGTGCCAGCAGCACCCCGTATGACAAAAACATTCAGTACTTC. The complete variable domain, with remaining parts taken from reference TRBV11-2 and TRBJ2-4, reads EAGVAQSPRYKIIEKRQSVAFWCNPISGHATLYWYQQILGQGPKLLIQFQNNGVVDDSQLPKDRFSAERLKGVDSTLKIQPAKLEDSAVYLCASSTPYDKNIQYFGAGTRLSVL.

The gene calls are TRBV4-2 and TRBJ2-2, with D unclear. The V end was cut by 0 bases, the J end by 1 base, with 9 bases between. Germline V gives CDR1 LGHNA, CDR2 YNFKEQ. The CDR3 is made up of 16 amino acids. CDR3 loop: CASSQDEAKNTGELFF. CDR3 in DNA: TGTGCCAGCAGCCAAGATGAGGCCAAGAACACCGGGGAGCTGTTTTTT.

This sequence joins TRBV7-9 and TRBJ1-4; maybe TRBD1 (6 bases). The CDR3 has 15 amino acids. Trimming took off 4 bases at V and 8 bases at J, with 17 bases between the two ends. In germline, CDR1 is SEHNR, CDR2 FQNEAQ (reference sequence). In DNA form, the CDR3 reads TGTGCCAGCAGCTCCGTACAGGGATATCGGGAAAAACTGTTTTTT. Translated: CASSSVQGYREKLFF.

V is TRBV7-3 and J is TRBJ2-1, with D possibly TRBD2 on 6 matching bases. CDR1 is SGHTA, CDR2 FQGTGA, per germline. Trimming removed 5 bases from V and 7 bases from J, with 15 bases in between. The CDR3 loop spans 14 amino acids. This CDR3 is CASSVDGGANEQFF. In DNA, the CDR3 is TGTGCCAGCAGCGTCGACGGCGGGGCGAATGAGCAGTTCTTC.

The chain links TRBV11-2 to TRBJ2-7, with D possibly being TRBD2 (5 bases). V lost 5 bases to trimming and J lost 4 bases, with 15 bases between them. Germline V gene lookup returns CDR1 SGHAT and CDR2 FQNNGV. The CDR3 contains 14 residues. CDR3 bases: TGTGCCAGCAGCCAGGAGGACCTGTCTTACGAGCAGTACGTC. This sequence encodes CASSQEDLSYEQYV.